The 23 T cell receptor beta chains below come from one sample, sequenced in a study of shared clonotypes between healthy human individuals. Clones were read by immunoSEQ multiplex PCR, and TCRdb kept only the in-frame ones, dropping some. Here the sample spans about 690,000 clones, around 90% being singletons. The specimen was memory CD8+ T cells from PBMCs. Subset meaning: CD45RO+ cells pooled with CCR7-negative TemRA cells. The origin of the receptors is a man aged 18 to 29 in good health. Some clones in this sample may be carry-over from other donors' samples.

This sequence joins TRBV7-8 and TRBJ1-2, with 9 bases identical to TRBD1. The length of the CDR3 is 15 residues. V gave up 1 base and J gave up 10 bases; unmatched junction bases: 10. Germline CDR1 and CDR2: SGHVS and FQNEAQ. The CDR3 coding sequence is TGTGCCAGCAGCTTAGGGGGGACAGGGAGTGACGCCTACACCTTC. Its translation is CASSLGGTGSDAYTF.

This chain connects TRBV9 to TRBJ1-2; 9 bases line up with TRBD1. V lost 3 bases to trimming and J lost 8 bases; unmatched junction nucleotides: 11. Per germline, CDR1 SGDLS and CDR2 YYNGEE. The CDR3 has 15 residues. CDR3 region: CASSASGTGSKGYTF. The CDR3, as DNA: TGTGCCAGCAGCGCTTCCGGGACAGGGAGTAAGGGCTACACCTTC.

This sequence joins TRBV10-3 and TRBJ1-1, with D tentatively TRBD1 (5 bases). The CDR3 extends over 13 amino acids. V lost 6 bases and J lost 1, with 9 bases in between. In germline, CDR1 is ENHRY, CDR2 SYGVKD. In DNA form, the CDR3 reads TGTGCCATCAGCAGGGCTGGGAACACTGAAGCTTTCTTT. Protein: CAISRAGNTEAFF.

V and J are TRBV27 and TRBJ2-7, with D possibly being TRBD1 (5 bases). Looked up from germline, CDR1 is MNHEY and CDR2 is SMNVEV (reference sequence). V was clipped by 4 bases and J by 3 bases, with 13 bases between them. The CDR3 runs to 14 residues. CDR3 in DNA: TGTGCCAGCAGTTACCGGCCCAGGGTCTACGAGCAGTACTTC. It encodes CASSYRPRVYEQYF.

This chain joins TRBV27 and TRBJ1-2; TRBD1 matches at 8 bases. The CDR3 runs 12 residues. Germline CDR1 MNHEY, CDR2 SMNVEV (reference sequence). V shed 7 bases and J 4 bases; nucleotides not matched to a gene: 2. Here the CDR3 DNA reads TGTGCCAGCAAGGGACAGGTCTATGGCTACACCTTC. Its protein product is CASKGQVYGYTF.

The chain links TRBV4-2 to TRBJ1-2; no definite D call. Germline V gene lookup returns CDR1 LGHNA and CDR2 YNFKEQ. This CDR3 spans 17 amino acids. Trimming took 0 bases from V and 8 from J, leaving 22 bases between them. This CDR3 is CASSQEPLSGGVDGYTF. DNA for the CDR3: TGTGCCAGCAGCCAAGAGCCTCTGAGTGGTGGGGTGGACGGCTACACCTTC.

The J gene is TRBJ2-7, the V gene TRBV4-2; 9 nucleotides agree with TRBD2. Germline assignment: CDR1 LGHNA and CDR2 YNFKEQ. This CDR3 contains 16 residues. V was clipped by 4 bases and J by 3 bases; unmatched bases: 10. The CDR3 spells CASSLAAAGGLYEQYF. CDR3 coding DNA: TGTGCCAGCAGCCTGGCGGCGGCGGGAGGGCTCTACGAGCAGTACTTC.

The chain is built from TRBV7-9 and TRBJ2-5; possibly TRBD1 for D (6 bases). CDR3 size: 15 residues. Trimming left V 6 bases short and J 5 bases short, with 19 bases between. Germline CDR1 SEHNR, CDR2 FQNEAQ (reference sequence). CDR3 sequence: CASSYPPGVGETQYF. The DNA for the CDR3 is TGTGCCAGCAGTTATCCCCCAGGGGTTGGGGAGACCCAGTACTTC.

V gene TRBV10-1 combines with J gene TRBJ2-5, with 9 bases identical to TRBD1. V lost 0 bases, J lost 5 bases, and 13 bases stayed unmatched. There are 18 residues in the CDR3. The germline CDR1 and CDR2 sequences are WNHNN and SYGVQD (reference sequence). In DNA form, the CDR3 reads TGCGCCAGCAGTGAGTCGACTCATGGTACAGGGGGCATGGAGACCCAGTACTTC. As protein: CASSESTHGTGGMETQYF.

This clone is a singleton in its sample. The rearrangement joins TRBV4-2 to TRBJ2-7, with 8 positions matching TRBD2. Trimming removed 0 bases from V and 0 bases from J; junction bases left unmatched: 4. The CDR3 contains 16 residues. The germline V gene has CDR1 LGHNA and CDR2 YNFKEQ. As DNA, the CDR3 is TGTGCCAGCAGCCAAGAGGGCGGGGGGAGCTCCTACGAGCAGTACTTC. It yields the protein CASSQEGGGSSYEQYF.

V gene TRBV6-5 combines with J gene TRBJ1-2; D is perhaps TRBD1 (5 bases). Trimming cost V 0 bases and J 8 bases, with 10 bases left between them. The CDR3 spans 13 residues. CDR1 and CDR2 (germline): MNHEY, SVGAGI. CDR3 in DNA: TGTGCCAGCAGTTACTCGGGACTGCTAGGCTACACCTTC. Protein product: CASSYSGLLGYTF.

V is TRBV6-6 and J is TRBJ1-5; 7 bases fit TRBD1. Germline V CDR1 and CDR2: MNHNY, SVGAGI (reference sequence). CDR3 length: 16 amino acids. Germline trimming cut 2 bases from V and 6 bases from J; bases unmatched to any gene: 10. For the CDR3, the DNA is TGTGCCAGCAGTTACCGGCAGGGGGTGAATAGTCAGCCCCAGCATTTT. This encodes CASSYRQGVNSQPQHF.

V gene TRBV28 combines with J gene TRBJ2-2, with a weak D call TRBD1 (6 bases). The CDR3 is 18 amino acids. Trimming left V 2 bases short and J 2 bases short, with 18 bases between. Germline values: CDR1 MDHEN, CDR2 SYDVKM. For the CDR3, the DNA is TGTGCCAGCAGTTTAACGCCCCTGAGAGGGGGAAACACCGGGGAGCTGTTTTTT. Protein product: CASSLTPLRGGNTGELFF.

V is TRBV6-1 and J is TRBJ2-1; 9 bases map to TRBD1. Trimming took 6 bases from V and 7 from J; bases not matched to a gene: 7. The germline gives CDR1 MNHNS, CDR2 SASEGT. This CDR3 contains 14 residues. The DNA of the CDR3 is TGTGCCAGCAGACCGGGACAGGGCTGGAATGAGCAGTTCTTC. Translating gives CASRPGQGWNEQFF.

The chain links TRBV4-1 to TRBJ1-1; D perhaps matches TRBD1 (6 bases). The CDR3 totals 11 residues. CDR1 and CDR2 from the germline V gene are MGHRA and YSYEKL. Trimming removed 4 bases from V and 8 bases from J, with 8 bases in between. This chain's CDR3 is CASSPGQEAFF. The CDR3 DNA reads TGCGCCAGCAGCCCAGGACAGGAAGCTTTCTTT.

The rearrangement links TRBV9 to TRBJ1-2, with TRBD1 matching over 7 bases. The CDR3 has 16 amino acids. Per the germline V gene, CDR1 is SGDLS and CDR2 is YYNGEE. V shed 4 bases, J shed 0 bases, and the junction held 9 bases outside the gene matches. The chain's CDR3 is CASSPTDRLANYGYTF. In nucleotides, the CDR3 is TGTGCCAGCAGCCCAACGGACAGGTTGGCTAACTATGGCTACACCTTC.

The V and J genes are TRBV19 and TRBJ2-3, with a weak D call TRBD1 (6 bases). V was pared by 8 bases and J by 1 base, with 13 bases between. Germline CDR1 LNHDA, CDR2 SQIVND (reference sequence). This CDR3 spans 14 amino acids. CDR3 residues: CASGTTYGTDTQYF. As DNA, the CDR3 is TGTGCCAGTGGGACAACTTACGGCACAGATACGCAGTATTTT. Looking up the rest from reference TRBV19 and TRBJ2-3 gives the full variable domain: DGGITQSPKYLFRKEGQNVTLSCEQNLNHDAMYWYRQDPGQGLRLIYYSQIVNDFQKGDIAEGYSVSREKKESFPLTVTSAQKNPTAFYLCASGTTYGTDTQYFGPGTRLTVL.

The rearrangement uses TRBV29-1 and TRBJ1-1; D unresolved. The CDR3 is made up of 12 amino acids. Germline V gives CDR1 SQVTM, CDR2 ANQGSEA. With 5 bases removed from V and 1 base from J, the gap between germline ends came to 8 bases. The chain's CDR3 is CSVIVWNTEAFF. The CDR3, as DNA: TGCAGCGTTATTGTATGGAACACTGAAGCTTTCTTT.

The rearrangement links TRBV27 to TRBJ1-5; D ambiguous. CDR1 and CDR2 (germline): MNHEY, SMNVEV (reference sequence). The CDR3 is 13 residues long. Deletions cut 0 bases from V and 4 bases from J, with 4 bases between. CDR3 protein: CASSLSGNQPQHF. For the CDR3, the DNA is TGTGCCAGCAGTTTATCGGGTAATCAGCCCCAGCATTTT.

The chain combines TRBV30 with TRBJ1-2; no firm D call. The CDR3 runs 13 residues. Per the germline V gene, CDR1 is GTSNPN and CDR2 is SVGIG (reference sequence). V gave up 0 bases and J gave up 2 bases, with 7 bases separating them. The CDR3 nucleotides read TGTGCCTGGAGTGTTACAGTGAACTATGGCTACACCTTC. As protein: CAWSVTVNYGYTF.

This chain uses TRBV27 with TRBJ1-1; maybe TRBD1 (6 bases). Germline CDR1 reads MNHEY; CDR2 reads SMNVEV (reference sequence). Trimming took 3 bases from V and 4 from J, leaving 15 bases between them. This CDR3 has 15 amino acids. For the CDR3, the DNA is TGTGCCAGCAGTTTGGGTATCGGGGGCGTCACTGAAGCTTTCTTT. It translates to CASSLGIGGVTEAFF.

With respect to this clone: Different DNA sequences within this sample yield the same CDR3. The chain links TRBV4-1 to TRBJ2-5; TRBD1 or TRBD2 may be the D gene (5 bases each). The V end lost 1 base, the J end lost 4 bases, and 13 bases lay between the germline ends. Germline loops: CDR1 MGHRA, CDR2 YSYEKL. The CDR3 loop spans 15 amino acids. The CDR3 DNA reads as TGCGCCAGCAGCCAAGTCCTAGCAGGGCTAGAGACCCAGTACTTC. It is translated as CASSQVLAGLETQYF.

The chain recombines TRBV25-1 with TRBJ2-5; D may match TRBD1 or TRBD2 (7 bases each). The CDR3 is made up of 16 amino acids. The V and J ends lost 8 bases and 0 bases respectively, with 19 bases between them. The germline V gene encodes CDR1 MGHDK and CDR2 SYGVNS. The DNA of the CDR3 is TGTGCCAGCGGGGAATGGGAGGGGGCGAACCAAGAGACCCAGTACTTC. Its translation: CASGEWEGANQETQYF.